The source of this T cell receptor beta chain is a study of shared clonotypes between healthy human individuals. The authors split each subset's genomic DNA evenly across several immunoSEQ plates. TCRdb's copy holds only in-frame clones and misses some; the assay was immunoSEQ multiplex PCR. The sample carries hundreds of thousands of clones, approximately 95% recorded once. The CDR3 is made up of 16 amino acids. J lost 1 base, V lost 5 bases, and 6 bases had no gene match. The germline CDR1 and CDR2 sequences are SEHNR and FQNEAQ (reference sequence). CD8 cells regarded as naive lacked CD45RO, were positively chosen for CCR7, and omitted terminally differentiated effector memory CD45RA+ cells.

The origin of this receptor is a woman between 25 and 40 years old in good health. This chain joins TRBV7-9 and TRBJ2-3; 10 positions agree with TRBD2. Specimen: naive CD8+ T cells sorted from blood. CDR3 sequence reads: CASSLLLAGGTDTQYF. The DNA for the CDR3 is TGTGCCAGCAGCCTCCTCCTAGCGGGAGGCACAGATACGCAGTATTTT.